The 14 T cell receptor beta chains given below trace back to one sample, sequenced in a study of graft-versus-host responses after intestinal transplantation. Repertoires were generated with immunoSEQ multiplex PCR, while TCRdb's copy carries only in-frame clones and drops some. The sample lists roughly 77,000 clones, roughly 90% occurring once. No antigen has been identified for these receptors. This sample comprised unstimulated CD8+ T cells sorted from spleen or lymph node cells, obtained before intestinal transplant. These receptors originate from a human donor who received an intestinal transplant.

The chain is built from TRBV6-5 and TRBJ1-1; D is uncertain. This CDR3 is 14 amino acids long. CDR1 and CDR2 (germline): MNHEY, SVGAGI. V lost 3 bases and J lost 4, with 12 bases in between. CDR3 bases: TGTGCCAGCAGTTATGTGAGGGAGGGCACTGAAGCTTTCTTT. It translates to CASSYVREGTEAFF.

The V call is TRBV7-3, the J call TRBJ2-5; D remains unclear. The germline V gene has CDR1 SGHTA and CDR2 FQGTGA. The CDR3 contains 17 residues. V was shortened by 2 bases and J by 5 bases, with 21 bases between the two germline ends. The CDR3 is CASSLLGLGSIQETQYF. In DNA form, the CDR3 reads TGTGCCAGCAGCTTATTAGGTTTGGGCTCAATCCAGGAGACCCAGTACTTC. Based on the CDR3 plus reference TRBV7-3 and TRBJ2-5, the full variable domain is GAGVSQTPSNKVTEKGKYVELRCDPISGHTALYWYRQSLGQGPEFLIYFQGTGAADDSGLPNDRFFAVRPEGSVSTLKIQRTERGDSAVYLCASSLLGLGSIQETQYFGPGTRLLVL.

The chain recombines TRBV5-1 with TRBJ1-1; 7 positions match TRBD1. The CDR3 extends over 15 amino acids. Germline CDR1 is SGHRS and CDR2 is YFSETQ. The trim removed 4 bases at V and 0 bases at J, leaving 6 bases unmatched. CDR3 sequence (DNA): TGCGCCAGCAGCCTCGGACAGGTAATGAACACTGAAGCTTTCTTT. Amino acid sequence: CASSLGQVMNTEAFF.

The chain carries TRBV4-1 and TRBJ1-3; a weak D match, TRBD1 (5 bases). Trimming left V 3 bases short and J 0 bases short, with 9 bases between. CDR3 length: 15 amino acids. Per the germline V gene, CDR1 is MGHRA and CDR2 is YSYEKL. CDR3 region: CASSHGGSSGNTIYF. In nucleotides, the CDR3 is TGCGCCAGCAGCCACGGGGGAAGCTCTGGAAACACCATATATTTT.

The rearrangement uses TRBV6-1 and TRBJ2-3, with TRBD2 identical over 8 bases. The CDR3 is 18 residues long. Trimming at V came to 2 bases and at J to 2 bases, leaving 12 bases not matched to a gene. Germline CDR1 and CDR2: MNHNS and SASEGT. As DNA, the CDR3 is TGTGCCAGCAGTGAAATAGCGGGGCCAGGCCTGATCACAGATACGCAGTATTTT. Translated: CASSEIAGPGLITDTQYF.

The chain uses TRBV27 and TRBJ2-1, with 9 bases lining up with TRBD2. The CDR3 contains 17 residues. CDR1 and CDR2 (germline): MNHEY, SMNVEV (reference sequence). V lost 6 bases and J lost 9; bases outside the gene matches: 18. The CDR3 sequence: CASRRAKGRGGLSEQFF. The CDR3 nucleotides read TGTGCCAGCAGAAGAGCAAAGGGGCGGGGGGGGCTTAGTGAGCAGTTCTTC.

This clone was seen once. V usage is TRBV28 and J usage is TRBJ1-2; 8 nucleotides line up with TRBD1. This CDR3 has 15 amino acids. The V gene end was trimmed by 7 bases and the J gene end by 8 bases; junction bases not matched to a gene: 15. Germline V gives CDR1 MDHEN, CDR2 SYDVKM. The CDR3 region is CASTLAPGQEGGYTF. The DNA of the CDR3 is TGTGCCAGCACCTTAGCACCGGGACAGGAAGGGGGCTACACCTTC.

The CDR3 reads CASSAHRESNEKLFF. As DNA, the CDR3 is TGTGCCAGTAGTGCCCACAGGGAATCTAATGAAAAACTGTTTTTT. The chain recombines TRBV19 with TRBJ1-4; a possible D gene is TRBD1 (6 bases). Germline values: CDR1 LNHDA, CDR2 SQIVND (reference sequence). Trimming shortened V by 5 bases and J by 3 bases, and 13 bases separated the two germline ends. The CDR3 totals 15 residues.

This chain joins TRBV28 and TRBJ2-7; D possibly corresponds to TRBD1 (5 bases). The CDR3 spans 13 residues. Trimming removed 5 bases from V and 7 bases from J, with 15 bases in between. CDR1 MDHEN and CDR2 SYDVKM come from the germline V gene. This CDR3 is CASSINQKGEQYF. The CDR3 DNA sequence: TGTGCCAGCAGTATTAATCAGAAGGGGGAGCAGTACTTC.

This chain connects TRBV6-6 to TRBJ1-2; TRBD1 aligns across 12 bases. The germline gives CDR1 MNHNY, CDR2 SVGAGI (reference sequence). The ends lost 4 bases at V and 8 bases at J; junction bases unmatched: 8. This CDR3 has 15 residues. Here the CDR3 reads CASSLSGTGGRGYTF. CDR3 DNA: TGTGCCAGCAGTTTATCCGGGACAGGGGGCCGGGGCTACACCTTC.

On this clone itself: Its ends do not fully match the called genes, so a read error is possible. The chain combines TRBV4-1 with TRBJ1-4; 10 nucleotides match TRBD1. This CDR3 is built from 16 residues. Germline values: CDR1 MGHRA, CDR2 YSYEKL. The CDR3 region has the DNA TGCGCCAGCAGTCGTAGCCCCCGGGACAGGGGCGACCGGGTACTATTT. Protein: CASSRSPRDRGDRVLF.

The chain recombines TRBV27 with TRBJ2-1; D not certain. The CDR3 extends over 14 amino acids. Germline CDR1 and CDR2: MNHEY and SMNVEV (reference sequence). The V and J ends lost 5 bases and 0 bases respectively, with 8 bases between them. The CDR3 sequence: CASSHSSSYNEQFF. CDR3 nucleotide sequence: TGTGCCAGCAGTCACTCGAGCTCCTACAATGAGCAGTTCTTC.

The chain employs TRBV29-1 and TRBJ2-5, with 11 nucleotides matching TRBD2. Germline V CDR1 and CDR2: SQVTM, ANQGSEA. V was pared by 2 bases and J by 2 bases, with 4 bases of the junction left unmatched. The CDR3 contains 15 residues. The CDR3 DNA is TGCAGCGTTGAAAGACTAGCGGGATTTCAAGAGACCCAGTACTTC. Translated, it gives CSVERLAGFQETQYF.

The chain links TRBV5-4 to TRBJ2-1; D gene ambiguous. In germline, CDR1 is SGHNT, CDR2 YYREEE (reference sequence). The CDR3 is made up of 12 amino acids. Trimming removed 4 bases from V and 7 bases from J, with 9 bases in between. CDR3 DNA sequence: TGTGCCAGCAGCCCCTACCCAAATGAGCAGTTCTTC. Its protein is CASSPYPNEQFF.